This TCR beta chain was sequenced in a study of blood T cell repertoires in COVID-19. Study in general: Italy, Spain and the United States were the sources of the convalescent and acute COVID-19 samples.

Generated by immunoSEQ multiplex PCR, the TCRdb table keeps only in-frame clones and is missing some. The sample has around 190,000 clones, approximately 84% seen once. The CDR3 spans 19 residues. CDR1 and CDR2 from the germline V gene are SGDLS and YYNGEE. Losses at the gene ends were 4 bases for V and 5 bases for J; bases not matched to a gene: 14. The chain has TRBV9 and TRBJ2-3; 15 positions match TRBD2. This receptor was identified in a woman in her twenties or thirties who had recovered from COVID-19. The sequencing sample was made of PBMCs or T cells enriched from blood (not recorded which). The CDR3 here is CASSYLGTSGRPLRDTQYF. CDR3 nucleotides: TGTGCCAGCAGCTATCTAGGGACTAGCGGGAGGCCCCTACGAGATACGCAGTATTTT.